The clone carrying this T cell receptor (beta chain) was observed a handful of times. Sequenced by immunoSEQ multiplex PCR; TCRdb stores in-frame clones only, minus some. This table holds about 270,000 clones, roughly 85% found once. This sample is drawn from a study of blood T cell repertoires in COVID-19. Overall study context: Material from acute and convalescent COVID-19 was sourced from the United States, Italy and Spain. In each case, the material was cDNA or gDNA derived from T cells, B-cell-depleted T cells, or PBMCs.

Sequenced input: peripheral blood. The TCR comes from a human donor in a cohort sampled during active COVID-19.

The CDR3 region has the DNA TGTGCCAGCAGCCCTCGGACAGCGCTGGACACCGGGGAGCTGTTTTTT. It specifies CASSPRTALDTGELFF. The chain carries TRBV7-9 and TRBJ2-2, with TRBD1 as a possible D gene (6 bases). V lost 5 bases and J lost 3, with 16 bases in between. Germline lookup yields CDR1 SEHNR and CDR2 FQNEAQ (reference sequence). There are 16 residues in the CDR3. Full variable domain (outside the CDR3, taken from reference TRBV7-9 and TRBJ2-2): DTGVSQNPRHKITKRGQNVTFRCDPISEHNRLYWYRQTLGQGPEFLTYFQNEAQLEKSRLLSDRFSAERPKGSFSTLEIQRTEQGDSAMYLCASSPRTALDTGELFFGEGSRLTVL.